This T cell receptor beta chain was obtained from a study of T cell responses to AZD1222 COVID-19 vaccine. The study's findings and limits: Spike-spanning, vaccine-associated CD4 TCRs were dominant at 160-218 and 743-854. Sampled repertoires all dated from after the peak T cell response. Increased Spike-specific TCR breadth and depth were observed after two AZD1222 doses.

From germline, CDR1 is MNHEY and CDR2 SVGAGI. The V end lost 7 bases, the J end lost 5 bases, and 18 bases lay between the germline ends. The CDR3 has 15 residues. The assay was immunoSEQ multiplex PCR, and TCRdb's table has in-frame clones only and misses some. Of 90,000 to 130,000 clones listed, 80% to 85% are singletons. As regards this clone: Its antigen is unidentified.

Sequenced material: peripheral blood, taken on day 0 of AZD1222 vaccination. The sequence came from an adult in good health. This chain uses TRBV6-5 with TRBJ2-1, with a weak D call TRBD1 (6 bases). The CDR3 nucleotides read TGTGCCAGCATCTCTGGTGGGCAGGGGAACAATGAGCAGTTCTTC. As protein: CASISGGQGNNEQFF.